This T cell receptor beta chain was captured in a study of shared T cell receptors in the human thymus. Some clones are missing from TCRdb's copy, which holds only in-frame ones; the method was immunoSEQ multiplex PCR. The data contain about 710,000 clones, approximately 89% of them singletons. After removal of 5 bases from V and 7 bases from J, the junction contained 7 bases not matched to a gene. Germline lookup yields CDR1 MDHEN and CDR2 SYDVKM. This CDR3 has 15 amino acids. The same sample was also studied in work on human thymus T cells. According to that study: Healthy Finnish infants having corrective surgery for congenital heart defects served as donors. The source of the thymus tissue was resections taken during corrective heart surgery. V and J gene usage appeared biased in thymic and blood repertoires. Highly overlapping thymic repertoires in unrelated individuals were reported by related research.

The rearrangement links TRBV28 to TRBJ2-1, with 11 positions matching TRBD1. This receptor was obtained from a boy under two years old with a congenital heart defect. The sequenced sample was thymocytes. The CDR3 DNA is TGTGCCAGCAGTCGTCCCGGGACAGGGGGGAATGAGCAGTTCTTC. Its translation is CASSRPGTGGNEQFF.